This T cell receptor beta chain comes out of a study of blood T cell repertoires in COVID-19. Study context: The analysed material was cDNA or gDNA that came from T cells, B-cell-depleted T cells, or PBMCs.

Trimming removed 2 bases from V and 5 bases from J, with 12 bases in between. Germline CDR1 KGHDR, CDR2 SFDVKD. The CDR3 runs to 15 residues. The table came from immunoSEQ multiplex PCR; TCRdb's copy has only in-frame clones and leaves some out. The sample lists hundreds of thousands of clones, about 90% occurring once. The source material was peripheral blood. This TCR came from a woman aged 25 to 39 with COVID-19, enrolled during active disease. The J gene is TRBJ1-5, the V gene TRBV24-1, with D tentatively TRBD1 (6 bases). The CDR3 DNA sequence: TGTGCCACCAGTGATTCGGGGACACCTTATCAGCCCCAGCATTTT. It translates to CATSDSGTPYQPQHF.